Detailed here is one T cell receptor (beta chain). This sample is part of a study of cytomegalovirus exposure and HLA in healthy donors. A multiplex PCR was run with 60 Vbeta primers and 13 Jbeta primers. Clones were sequenced by immunoSEQ multiplex PCR, and TCRdb holds only the in-frame ones, with some missing. The sample lists some 200,000 clones; 70% to 80% were seen once. The TCR was taken from a woman under 40 in good health and CMV-seronegative. Source material: PBMCs.

This CDR3 is CAITDRINEKLFF. CDR3 in DNA: TGTGCCATCACCGACAGGATTAATGAAAAACTGTTTTTT. This sequence joins TRBV10-3 and TRBJ1-4; TRBD1 is a possible D gene (6 bases). Looked up from germline, CDR1 is ENHRY and CDR2 is SYGVKD. The V and J ends lost 7 bases and 4 bases respectively, with 10 bases between them. This CDR3 is 13 amino acids long.